This T cell receptor (beta chain) is from a study of shared clonotypes between healthy human individuals. Assay execution took place at the deep level. Here immunoSEQ multiplex PCR was the method, and the copy in TCRdb shows in-frame clones only, minus some. The sample lists about 590,000 clones; 95% were seen once. Study-wide findings and caveats: Clonotypes that were shared across a few donors made up 4.5% to 5% of naive CD4 clonotypes. Measured sharing among donors was expected to vary with sequencing depth.

Naive CD8 cells, CD45RO-negative and positively selected for CCR7, excluded terminally differentiated effector memory CD45RA+ cells. Note on this clone: As yet, its antigen is unknown.

Input material: naive CD8+ T cells sorted from blood. The TCR originated in a woman between 25 and 40 years old in good health.

The CDR3 coding sequence is TGTGCCAGCAGCTTTAGTCGGGATGAGCAGTTCTTC. This codes for CASSFSRDEQFF. V is TRBV11-2 and J is TRBJ2-1, with no clear D. Looked up from germline, CDR1 is SGHAT and CDR2 is FQNNGV. V dropped 3 bases and J dropped 8 bases, with 8 bases sitting between them. This CDR3 has 12 amino acids.